Listed here are 32 T cell receptor beta chains from one sample, sequenced in a study of blood T cell repertoires in COVID-19. Profiling relied on immunoSEQ multiplex PCR, and the TCRdb table lists in-frame clones only, not all of them. In the table there are about 260,000 clones, 85% to 90% of which are singletons. Input material: peripheral blood. The receptors shown here come from a woman aged 40 to 50 with acute or convalescent COVID-19.

The rearrangement uses TRBV27 and TRBJ1-4, with TRBD1 identical over 8 bases. Germline loops: CDR1 MNHEY, CDR2 SMNVEV (reference sequence). V lost 6 bases, J lost 5 bases, and 5 bases stayed unmatched. The CDR3 totals 14 residues. The CDR3 sequence: CASREQGGNEKLFF. The CDR3 nucleotides read TGTGCCAGCAGAGAACAGGGGGGAAATGAAAAACTGTTTTTT. Full variable domain (outside the CDR3, taken from reference TRBV27 and TRBJ1-4): EAQVTQNPRYLITVTGKKLTVTCSQNMNHEYMSWYRQDPGLGLRQIYYSMNVEVTDKGDVPEGYKVSRKEKRNFPLILESPSPNQTSLYFCASREQGGNEKLFFGSGTQLSVL.

The sample holds one count of this clone. The chain couples TRBV11-3 to TRBJ1-1, with TRBD1 as a possible D gene (6 bases). Per germline, CDR1 SGHNT and CDR2 YENEEA. This CDR3 is 14 amino acids long. V lost 4 bases, J lost 1 base, and 10 bases lay in between. The CDR3: CASSSGGQNTEAFF. CDR3 nucleotides: TGTGCCAGCAGCTCGGGGGGACAGAACACTGAAGCTTTCTTT.

Comment on this clone: This sample includes further DNA sequences coding for the same CDR3. The chain carries TRBV5-1 and TRBJ1-1; D is uncertain. The CDR3 spans 12 residues. The V end was cut by 5 bases, the J end by 3 bases, with 8 bases between. CDR1 and CDR2 from the germline V gene are SGHRS and YFSETQ. The CDR3 DNA follows: TGCGCCAGCAGTTTCCGGGACACTGAAGCTTTCTTT. Amino acid sequence: CASSFRDTEAFF.

The chain has TRBV28 and TRBJ2-3; 9 bases are shared with TRBD1. This CDR3 contains 16 residues. CDR1 and CDR2 from the germline V gene are MDHEN and SYDVKM. The junction had 10 bases not matched to a gene; V was cut back by 5 bases and J by 4 bases. This CDR3 is CASSPTGGEFADTQYF. Here the CDR3 DNA reads TGTGCCAGCAGTCCAACAGGGGGCGAATTTGCAGATACGCAGTATTTT.

This chain links TRBV11-2 with TRBJ2-4; 9 positions match TRBD1. This CDR3 is built from 14 residues. V was pared by 1 base and J by 9 bases, with 4 bases of the junction left unmatched. Germline V gives CDR1 SGHAT, CDR2 FQNNGV. The CDR3 bases are TGTGCCAGCAGCTTAGGGACAGGGGCTAGCATTCAGTACTTC. Encoded protein: CASSLGTGASIQYF.

The J gene is TRBJ1-1, the V gene TRBV18; 10 bases match TRBD1. The V and J ends lost 4 bases and 7 bases, in that order; junction bases with no gene match: 9. CDR1 and CDR2 from the germline V gene are KGHSH and LQKENI. The CDR3 loop spans 15 amino acids. In DNA form, the CDR3 reads TGTGCCAGCTCACTAGGACAGGGGGGTACCGTTGAAGCTTTCTTT. Its protein is CASSLGQGGTVEAFF.

The V gene is TRBV18, the J gene TRBJ2-3; weak D call: TRBD1 (6 bases). The V end lost 3 bases, the J end lost 4 bases, and 11 bases lay between the germline ends. Germline V lookup: CDR1 KGHSH, CDR2 LQKENI. The CDR3 is 14 residues long. The CDR3 DNA reads as TGTGCCAGCTCACCGGCGAGGGGGTCAGATACGCAGTATTTT. It yields the protein CASSPARGSDTQYF.

This chain uses TRBV9 with TRBJ1-2; 10 bases are a match to TRBD1. J lost 7 bases, V lost 2 bases, and 5 bases had no gene match. There are 14 residues in the CDR3. CDR1 and CDR2 from the germline V gene are SGDLS and YYNGEE. The CDR3 sequence: CASSVRQGAGGYTF. The CDR3 nucleotides are TGTGCCAGCAGCGTTAGACAGGGGGCTGGTGGCTACACCTTC. The variable domain in full, completed from reference TRBV9 and TRBJ1-2, reads DSGVTQTPKHLITATGQRVTLRCSPRSGDLSVYWYQQSLDQGLQFLIQYYNGEERAKGNILERFSAQQFPDLHSELNLSSLELGDSALYFCASSVRQGAGGYTFGSGTRLTVV.

J is TRBJ1-4 and V is TRBV6-4, with a tentative D call TRBD1 (5 bases). The CDR3 runs to 16 residues. The V end lost 10 bases, the J end lost 5 bases, and 23 bases lay between the germline ends. Germline CDR1 and CDR2: MRHNA and SNTAGT. The DNA of the CDR3 is TGTGCCACTCTTACCCCCCCCCGGACAAGGAATGAAAAACTGTTTTTT. Its translation is CATLTPPRTRNEKLFF.

The chain has TRBV29-1 and TRBJ2-1; 9 bases map to TRBD1. Germline loops: CDR1 SQVTM, CDR2 ANQGSEA. The CDR3 is 13 residues long. V was pared by 5 bases and J by 5 bases, with 4 bases of the junction left unmatched. DNA for the CDR3: TGCAGCGTTCGGACAGGGGCCGACAATGAGCAGTTCTTC. Protein sequence: CSVRTGADNEQFF.

The chain is built from TRBV7-2 and TRBJ1-5; 9 bases fit TRBD1. J was trimmed by 7 bases and V by 5 bases; bases with no gene match: 9. CDR3 length equals 15 residues. From germline, CDR1 is SGHTA and CDR2 FQGNSA. The CDR3 reads CASSPLDRGNQPQHF. The CDR3 coding sequence is TGTGCCAGCAGCCCCCTGGACAGGGGTAACCAGCCCCAGCATTTT.

The chain joins TRBV19 to TRBJ1-2, with D hard to call. CDR3 length equals 17 residues. CDR1 LNHDA and CDR2 SQIVND come from the germline V gene (reference sequence). Deletions cut 5 bases from V and 2 bases from J, with 21 bases between. In nucleotides, the CDR3 is TGTGCCAGTAGTTCGGCCCGTAACAAGAGGTGGAACTATGGCTACACCTTC. It encodes CASSSARNKRWNYGYTF.

The J gene is TRBJ2-1, the V gene TRBV6-5, with TRBD1 identical over 7 bases. Germline CDR1 and CDR2: MNHEY and SVGAGI. CDR3 length: 12 amino acids. V shed 6 bases, J shed 6 bases, and the junction held 2 bases outside the gene matches. The CDR3, as DNA: TGTGCCAGCAGCAGGGACAGCAATGAGCAGTTCTTC. This encodes CASSRDSNEQFF.

The chain links TRBV10-2 to TRBJ2-1; tentative D call: TRBD2 (5 bases). The CDR3 length is 13 residues. V lost 3 bases, J lost 9 bases, and 12 bases lay in between. Germline V gene sequence: CDR1 WSHSY, CDR2 SAAADI. The CDR3 loop is CASSEEDWIEQFF. CDR3 nucleotides: TGCGCCAGCAGTGAAGAGGACTGGATTGAGCAGTTCTTC.

This clone was counted a single time. The V gene is TRBV9, the J gene TRBJ2-3; D ambiguous. Germline loops: CDR1 SGDLS, CDR2 YYNGEE. This CDR3 is built from 12 residues. V dropped 3 bases and J dropped 2 bases, with 4 bases sitting between them. The CDR3 protein is CASSGHTDTQYF. CDR3 in DNA: TGTGCCAGCAGCGGGCACACAGATACGCAGTATTTT.

This chain joins TRBV5-8 and TRBJ2-2, with 10 bases lining up with TRBD1. Trimming took 2 bases from V and 5 from J; bases not matched to a gene: 3. The CDR3 is 15 residues long. Per the germline V gene, CDR1 is SGHTS and CDR2 is YDEGEE. The CDR3 DNA reads TGTGCCAGCAGCTTTCGGGACAGGGGAACCGGGGAGCTGTTTTTT. Amino acid sequence: CASSFRDRGTGELFF.

This chain links TRBV7-2 with TRBJ2-3, with D perhaps matching TRBD2 (5 bases). This CDR3 comprises 15 residues. Trimming took off 1 base at V and 2 bases at J, with 10 bases between the two ends. Germline assignment: CDR1 SGHTA and CDR2 FQGNSA. The CDR3 loop reads CASSLVGGSTDTQYF. In DNA, the CDR3 is TGTGCCAGCAGCTTAGTGGGCGGGTCCACAGATACGCAGTATTTT.

This clone was detected a few times. The chain has TRBV10-3 and TRBJ1-3; D remains ambiguous. Germline V gene lookup returns CDR1 ENHRY and CDR2 SYGVKD. The CDR3 is 14 residues long. V was trimmed by 2 bases and J by 8 bases, leaving 13 bases between them. CDR3 nucleotides: TGTGCCATCAGTGAGGTAAACGGTAGAGACACCATATATTTT. Protein product: CAISEVNGRDTIYF.

The chain recombines TRBV19 with TRBJ1-2; 9 bases match TRBD1. This CDR3 is 16 amino acids long. Trimming cost V 6 bases and J 1 base; bases outside gene matches: 9. Germline V lookup: CDR1 LNHDA, CDR2 SQIVND (reference sequence). The CDR3 loop is CASSIPGQGLNYGYTF. CDR3 bases: TGTGCCAGTAGCATTCCGGGACAGGGTCTTAACTATGGCTACACCTTC. Variable domain in full (rest from reference TRBV19 and TRBJ1-2): DGGITQSPKYLFRKEGQNVTLSCEQNLNHDAMYWYRQDPGQGLRLIYYSQIVNDFQKGDIAEGYSVSREKKESFPLTVTSAQKNPTAFYLCASSIPGQGLNYGYTFGSGTRLTVV.

V is TRBV9 and J is TRBJ1-1; TRBD1 aligns across 8 bases. Per the germline V gene, CDR1 is SGDLS and CDR2 is YYNGEE. V trimming: 4 bases; J trimming: 7 bases; junction bases outside the gene matches: 18. This CDR3 region has 17 residues. DNA of the CDR3: TGTGCCAGCAGCCCCCGAGGGGCGGCAGGGGGCAAGTTTGAAGCTTTCTTT. Translation: CASSPRGAAGGKFEAFF.

The V call is TRBV6-5, the J call TRBJ2-4, with D tentatively TRBD1 (6 bases). V lost 6 bases and J 9 bases, leaving 18 bases between the germline ends. The CDR3 totals 14 residues. Germline values: CDR1 MNHEY, CDR2 SVGAGI. The DNA of the CDR3 is TGTGCCAGCAGCCTCTCCAGGGGTGGTTCCATTCAGTACTTC. This codes for CASSLSRGGSIQYF.

The chain recombines TRBV7-9 with TRBJ2-3; 7 bases are shared with TRBD1. Looked up from germline, CDR1 is SEHNR and CDR2 is FQNEAQ (reference sequence). With 5 bases clipped from V and 0 bases from J, the junction kept 2 bases outside the gene matches. There are 14 residues in the CDR3. CDR3 sequence: CASSLTGSTDTQYF. As DNA, the CDR3 is TGTGCCAGCAGCCTGACAGGGAGCACAGATACGCAGTATTTT.

The V gene is TRBV28, the J gene TRBJ2-7; a possible D gene is TRBD1 (6 bases). CDR1 and CDR2 from the germline V gene are MDHEN and SYDVKM. With 6 bases removed from V and 3 bases from J, the gap between germline ends came to 15 bases. The CDR3 contains 14 residues. The DNA of the CDR3 is TGTGCCAGCAGCTCTTCGAGACAGGTCTACGAGCAGTACGTC. Translation gives CASSSSRQVYEQYV.

This clone was counted a few times. The V call is TRBV25-1, the J call TRBJ2-2; a possible D gene is TRBD1 (6 bases). The V gene's germline CDR1 is MGHDK and CDR2 SYGVNS. This CDR3 has 16 residues. V was shortened by 3 bases and J by 0 bases, with 11 bases between the two germline ends. In nucleotides, the CDR3 is TGTGCCAGCAGTGACCCGACAGGATCGAACACCGGGGAGCTGTTTTTT. Translating it yields CASSDPTGSNTGELFF.

This chain links TRBV18 with TRBJ1-4, with TRBD1 matching 8 bases. The CDR3 loop spans 15 amino acids. Germline CDR1 reads KGHSH; CDR2 reads LQKENI. Losses at the gene ends were 3 bases for V and 3 bases for J; bases not matched to a gene: 3. The CDR3 here is CASSPRGQANEKLFF. The DNA of the CDR3 is TGTGCCAGCTCACCGAGGGGACAGGCTAATGAAAAACTGTTTTTT.

The V call is TRBV28, the J call TRBJ2-2; D uncertain. There are 15 residues in the CDR3. Trimming left V 3 bases short and J 2 bases short, with 10 bases between. CDR1 is MDHEN and CDR2 is SYDVKM in the germline V gene. The CDR3 protein is CASSFGRYNTGELFF. CDR3 sequence (DNA): TGTGCCAGCAGTTTTGGCAGGTATAACACCGGGGAGCTGTTTTTT. The full variable domain, its missing parts supplied by reference TRBV28 and TRBJ2-2, is DVKVTQSSRYLVKRTGEKVFLECVQDMDHENMFWYRQDPGLGLRLIYFSYDVKMKEKGDIPEGYSVSREKKERFSLILESASTNQTSMYLCASSFGRYNTGELFFGEGSRLTVL.

V is TRBV24-1 and J is TRBJ1-2, with D hard to call. V was clipped by 0 bases and J by 6 bases, with 7 bases between them. CDR3 size: 13 residues. Germline CDR1 reads KGHDR; CDR2 reads SFDVKD. The CDR3 nucleotides are TGTGCCACCAGTGATTTGGGGAGGGATGGCTACACCTTC. Protein: CATSDLGRDGYTF.

The chain carries TRBV10-3 and TRBJ1-1; D remains unclear. This CDR3 is built from 12 residues. V lost 4 bases and J lost 1, with 4 bases in between. Germline CDR1 and CDR2: ENHRY and SYGVKD. The CDR3 loop reads CAISGGNTEAFF. Here the CDR3 DNA reads TGTGCCATCAGTGGAGGGAACACTGAAGCTTTCTTT.

The chain joins TRBV10-3 to TRBJ2-1; TRBD1 aligns across 8 bases. The germline CDR1 and CDR2 sequences are ENHRY and SYGVKD. The CDR3 has 16 residues. The junction had 13 bases not matched to a gene; V was cut back by 7 bases and J by 5 bases. Here the CDR3 DNA reads TGTGCCATCACCCTCAGGGCGGGGACAGGAGACAATGAGCAGTTCTTC. Encoded protein: CAITLRAGTGDNEQFF.

The chain is built from TRBV24-1 and TRBJ1-2; 7 positions match TRBD1. The germline V gene encodes CDR1 KGHDR and CDR2 SFDVKD. This CDR3 spans 12 amino acids. V dropped 11 bases and J dropped 7; count of bases not matched to a gene: 9. CDR3 in amino acids: CAIRGPEGGYTF. The CDR3 nucleotides are TGTGCCATAAGGGGGCCAGAGGGTGGCTACACCTTC.

V and J are TRBV30 and TRBJ1-3; TRBD1 agrees at 8 bases. This CDR3 region has 15 residues. V shed 0 bases and J 8 bases; nucleotides not matched to a gene: 9. Germline lookup yields CDR1 GTSNPN and CDR2 SVGIG (reference sequence). CDR3 sequence: CAWSVRYQGAYTIYF. The CDR3 DNA reads TGTGCCTGGAGTGTACGGTACCAGGGGGCTTACACCATATATTTT.

The chain uses TRBV19 and TRBJ1-2; 8 nucleotides agree with TRBD1. Germline CDR1 is LNHDA and CDR2 is SQIVND (reference sequence). V was clipped by 4 bases and J by 4 bases; unmatched bases: 5. This CDR3 region has 14 residues. CDR3 nucleotide sequence: TGTGCCAGTAGTACGGGACAGGCGCCCTATGGCTACACCTTC. It codes for CASSTGQAPYGYTF.